The 22 T cell receptor beta chains below all came from one sample that was sequenced in a study of regulatory T cells in long-lasting Graves disease. Time point given: newly diagnosed GD, antithyroid drugs for less than 3 months. Extracted PBMC RNA gave rise to the TCR library. HTBI primers from iRepertoire and Arm-PCR of CDR3 regions yielded the TCR beta libraries. TCRdb ran MiXCR on the multiplex PCR reads and lists one entry per CDR3 protein. Of some 460,000 distinct CDR3 sequences listed, around 15% are singletons. The same sample was also used in a study of T cells in Graves' hyperthyroidism and ophthalmopathy.

This specimen consisted of peripheral blood mononuclear cells (PBMCs), obtained at new diagnosis, from a patient treated with antithyroid drugs. These receptor sequences come from a man between 40 and 49 years old with Graves disease.

This clonotype was seen many times. V usage is TRBV15 and J usage is TRBJ2-7, with D unclear. CDR3 length equals 13 residues. Trimming left V 7 bases short and J 3 bases short, with 13 bases between. Germline CDR1 reads LNHNV; CDR2 reads YYDKDF (reference sequence). CDR3 nucleotides: TGTGCCACCAACGTTGCCGGGCGCTACGAGCAGTACTTC. Translating gives CATNVAGRYEQYF.

In this sample, this clonotype turned up many times. This rearrangement joins TRBV6-5 to TRBJ1-4; unclear D gene. V was trimmed by 0 bases and J by 5 bases, leaving 13 bases between them. Germline CDR1 reads MNHEY; CDR2 reads SVGAGI. CDR3 size: 16 residues. The CDR3 reads CASSYSKWASNEKLFF. The CDR3 region has the DNA TGTGCCAGCAGTTACTCGAAGTGGGCTTCCAATGAAAAACTGTTTTTT.

V is TRBV28 and J is TRBJ1-1, with D perhaps matching TRBD1 (6 bases). Trimming removed 8 bases from V and 5 bases from J, with 18 bases in between. The CDR3 covers 14 residues. CDR1 is MDHEN and CDR2 is SYDVKM in the germline V gene. CDR3 sequence (DNA): TGTGCCAGCGGGGTTGGGGGGGCTGTGACTGAAGCTTTCTTT. Its protein is CASGVGGAVTEAFF. The whole variable domain, remainder taken from reference TRBV28 and TRBJ1-1, is DVKVTQSSRYLVKRTGEKVFLECVQDMDHENMFWYRQDPGLGLRLIYFSYDVKMKEKGDIPEGYSVSREKKERFSLILESASTNQTSMYLCASGVGGAVTEAFFGQGTRLTVV.

The table lists this clonotype with many counts. The chain recombines TRBV12-3 or TRBV12-4 with TRBJ2-5; 11 bases align to TRBD2. This CDR3 is 15 amino acids long. V shed 3 bases and J 5 bases; nucleotides not matched to a gene: 5. CDR3 loop: CASSFTSGSRETQYF. The CDR3 nucleotides read TGTGCCAGCAGTTTCACTAGCGGGAGTCGGGAGACCCAGTACTTC.

The J gene is TRBJ1-4, the V gene TRBV19; D might be TRBD1 (6 bases). Germline V gene sequence: CDR1 LNHDA, CDR2 SQIVND (reference sequence). This CDR3 region has 13 residues. Trimming shortened V by 6 bases and J by 4 bases, and 9 bases separated the two germline ends. The CDR3 DNA reads as TGTGCCAGTAGCAGGGGAGGTAATGAAAAACTGTTTTTT. Translating it yields CASSRGGNEKLFF.

At least ten counts were recorded for this clonotype. This chain joins TRBV6-2 or TRBV6-3 and TRBJ2-4; D remains ambiguous. V lost 5 bases and J 0 bases, leaving 8 bases between the germline ends. Germline V gives CDR1 MNHEY, CDR2 SVGEGT. This CDR3 has 14 amino acids. Here the CDR3 DNA reads TGTGCCAGCAGTAACCGGCTAGCCAAAAACATTCAGTACTTC. Translation gives CASSNRLAKNIQYF.

This clonotype was seen ten or more times. The rearrangement uses TRBV30 and TRBJ1-2; TRBD1 matches 8 bases. Trimming removed 0 bases from V and 6 bases from J; junction bases left unmatched: 0. This CDR3 has 12 residues. Per the germline V gene, CDR1 is GTSNPN and CDR2 is SVGIG (reference sequence). CDR3 sequence reads: CAWSVRGHGYTF. DNA for the CDR3: TGTGCCTGGAGTGTCAGGGGGCATGGCTACACCTTC.

V and J are TRBV2 and TRBJ2-1, with 7 bases that match TRBD1. V lost 4 bases, J lost 7 bases, and 4 bases stayed unmatched. This CDR3 contains 13 residues. In germline, CDR1 is SNHLY, CDR2 FYNNEI. The CDR3 is CASSAQGVNEQFF. CDR3 in DNA: TGTGCCAGCAGTGCTCAGGGGGTGAATGAGCAGTTCTTC.

This clonotype was detected once. A junction end diverges from the germline sequence, so it may reflect a read error. The chain combines TRBV13 with TRBJ2-6; D unresolved. Germline values: CDR1 PRHDT, CDR2 FYEKMQ (reference sequence). This CDR3 is 15 amino acids long. DNA of the CDR3: TGCGCCAGCAGTTCGGCCCTTTCTGGGGCCAACGTCCTGACTTTC. Its translation: CASSSALSGANVLTF.

In its sample, this clonotype was seen many times. V gene TRBV20-1 combines with J gene TRBJ2-3, with D maybe TRBD1 (5 bases). This CDR3 region has 15 residues. Germline V lookup: CDR1 DFQATT, CDR2 SNEGSKA (reference sequence). The V end was cut by 4 bases, the J end by 3 bases, with 17 bases between. In nucleotides, the CDR3 is TGCAGTGCTAACCTCGGTAGGGGTATTACAGATACGCAGTATTTT. As protein: CSANLGRGITDTQYF.

The rearrangement uses TRBV5-1 and TRBJ1-6, with D perhaps matching TRBD1 (5 bases). Germline loops: CDR1 SGHRS, CDR2 YFSETQ. CDR3 size: 14 residues. V gave up 0 bases and J gave up 11 bases, with 12 bases separating them. DNA for the CDR3: TGCGCCAGCAGCTTGGCGGGGGAACTCACACCCCTCCACTTT. This translates into CASSLAGELTPLHF.

This clonotype showed up just a few times. The chain carries TRBV7-2 and TRBJ1-6, with 8 bases aligning to TRBD1. Trimming cost V 5 bases and J 9 bases; bases outside gene matches: 6. Germline lookup yields CDR1 SGHTA and CDR2 FQGNSA. The CDR3 runs to 14 residues. The CDR3 DNA is TGTGCCAGCAGCCAGCGGACAGGGCTTTCACCCCTCCACTTT. This encodes CASSQRTGLSPLHF. Variable domain in full (rest from reference TRBV7-2 and TRBJ1-6): GAGVSQSPSNKVTEKGKDVELRCDPISGHTALYWYRQSLGQGLEFLIYFQGNSAPDKSGLPSDRFSAERTGGSVSTLTIQRTQQEDSAVYLCASSQRTGLSPLHFGNGTRLTVT.

In its sample, this clonotype was seen many times. V is TRBV30 and J is TRBJ1-2; no definite D call. Trimming removed 5 bases from V and 8 bases from J, with 12 bases in between. This CDR3 region has 11 residues. The germline CDR1 and CDR2 sequences are GTSNPN and SVGIG (reference sequence). The CDR3 bases are TGTGCCTGGGCTGCTTGGGGAGGCTACACCTTC. Its translation: CAWAAWGGYTF.

This clonotype was observed a few times. The chain links TRBV4-1 to TRBJ2-1, with 8 bases fitting TRBD2. The germline gives CDR1 MGHRA, CDR2 YSYEKL. Trimming cost V 0 bases and J 7 bases; bases outside gene matches: 11. The CDR3 covers 17 residues. The CDR3 spells CASSQDALWREANEQFF. For the CDR3, the DNA is TGCGCCAGCAGCCAAGATGCTCTGTGGCGGGAGGCAAATGAGCAGTTCTTC.

This chain links TRBV29-1 with TRBJ1-1; D is undetermined. This CDR3 is 11 amino acids long. Trimming cost V 1 base and J 14 bases, with 14 bases left between them. Germline V gene lookup returns CDR1 SQVTM and CDR2 ANQGSEA. The CDR3 is CSVEAIQERFF. CDR3 coding DNA: TGCAGCGTTGAAGCGATCCAAGAGAGATTCTTT. The variable domain in full, with the rest retrieved from reference TRBV29-1 and TRBJ1-1, is SAVISQKPSRDICQRGTSLTIQCQVDSQVTMMFWYRQQPGQSLTLIATANQGSEATYESGFVIDKFPISRPNLTFSTLTVSNMSPEDSSIYLCSVEAIQERFFGQGTRLTVV.

This clonotype was observed many times. The V and J genes are TRBV9 and TRBJ2-5; TRBD1 might be the D (6 bases). Germline-derived CDR1 and CDR2 are SGDLS and YYNGEE. The CDR3 has 17 residues. Trimming shortened V by 0 bases and J by 1 base, and 16 bases separated the two germline ends. CDR3 nucleotides: TGTGCCAGCAGCGTAGGGGGGCAGGTTGGACTCCAAGAGACCCAGTACTTC. Translating gives CASSVGGQVGLQETQYF.

This clonotype was detected many times. The chain recombines TRBV25-1 with TRBJ2-7; a weak D match, TRBD1 (6 bases). Germline V gene sequence: CDR1 MGHDK, CDR2 SYGVNS. The CDR3 sequence is 14 residues long. V shed 10 bases and J shed 2 bases, with 18 bases lying between them. CDR3 loop: CATEFGTNTYEQYF. The DNA for the CDR3 is TGTGCCACCGAATTCGGGACAAATACCTACGAGCAGTACTTC.

This sequence joins TRBV4-1 and TRBJ1-2; D unresolved. V was pared by 0 bases and J by 4 bases, with 12 bases between. The CDR3 consists of 15 residues. Germline lookup yields CDR1 MGHRA and CDR2 YSYEKL. CDR3 sequence (DNA): TGCGCCAGCAGCCAAGATGATTCCAGCTTCTATGGCTACACCTTC. It codes for CASSQDDSSFYGYTF.

The table lists this clonotype with many counts. The genes are TRBV30 and TRBJ2-1, with D unclear. CDR1 is GTSNPN, CDR2 SVGIG, per germline (reference sequence). V was trimmed by 0 bases and J by 7 bases, leaving 7 bases between them. This CDR3 contains 12 residues. The DNA for the CDR3 is TGTGCCTGGAGTGTACACGGTAATGAGCAGTTCTTC. Amino acid sequence: CAWSVHGNEQFF. The variable domain in full, with the rest retrieved from reference TRBV30 and TRBJ2-1, is SQTIHQWPATLVQPVGSPLSLECTVEGTSNPNLYWYRQAAGRGLQLLFYSVGIGQISSEVPQNLSASRPQDRQFILSSKKLLLSDSGFYLCAWSVHGNEQFFGPGTRLTVL.

CDR3 protein: CASSFRQNGNEQFF. The CDR3 DNA follows: TGTGCCAGCAGCTTTAGACAAAATGGGAATGAGCAGTTCTTC. The chain combines TRBV7-8 with TRBJ2-1; D uncertain. The ends were cut back, 3 bases at V and 7 bases at J, with 13 bases in the middle. This CDR3 has 14 amino acids. Per the germline V gene, CDR1 is SGHVS and CDR2 is FQNEAQ. Full variable domain (rest looked up from reference TRBV7-8 and TRBJ2-1): GAGVSQSPRYKVAKRGQDVALRCDPISGHVSLFWYQQALGQGPEFLTYFQNEAQLDKSGLPSDRFFAERPEGSVSTLKIQRTQQEDSAVYLCASSFRQNGNEQFFGPGTRLTVL.

This clonotype was detected ten times or more. The chain combines TRBV5-1 with TRBJ1-1; the D gene is possibly TRBD1 (5 bases). Trimming stripped 4 bases from V and 6 bases from J, with 16 bases between. Germline CDR1 and CDR2: SGHRS and YFSETQ. This CDR3 has 14 residues. CDR3 DNA sequence: TGCGCCAGCAGCCCGGGGGACCAGCGCTCTGAAGCTTTCTTT. As protein: CASSPGDQRSEAFF.

This clonotype was recorded many times. The chain links TRBV5-1 to TRBJ2-7; 8 bases map to TRBD2. Germline V gene sequence: CDR1 SGHRS, CDR2 YFSETQ. With 5 bases clipped from V and 4 bases from J, the junction kept 17 bases outside the gene matches. The CDR3 length is 17 residues. DNA of the CDR3: TGCGCCAGCAGATTAACTAGCGGCCCCCCCCGTGGATACGAGCAGTACTTC. Amino acid sequence: CASRLTSGPPRGYEQYF.